The T cell receptor beta chain described here comes from a study of blood T cell repertoires in COVID-19. For the study at large: Sites in the United States, Italy and Spain provided acute and convalescent COVID-19 samples. In each case, the material was cDNA or gDNA derived from T cells, B-cell-depleted T cells, or PBMCs.

The germline CDR1 and CDR2 sequences are SGDLS and YYNGEE. Trimming removed 3 bases at V and 0 bases at J, with 17 bases between. The CDR3 runs 17 residues. Authors' analysis steps: By means of reference gene primer amplification, nucleated cell counts were estimated. Only in-frame clones appear in the TCRdb table, and some are missing; sequencing was by immunoSEQ multiplex PCR. The D gene and trimming were derived from the DNA, and the V and J assignments and clone size from that table. The table shows some 230,000 clones, with approximately 81% occurring only once. The origin of this receptor is a woman aged 55-75 years who had recovered from COVID-19. The sample taken for sequencing was peripheral blood. V gene TRBV9 combines with J gene TRBJ2-3, with D unresolved. CDR3 nucleotides: TGTGCCAGCAGCGCACCCCGAGGTGTCAGAAGCACAGATACGCAGTATTTT. It specifies CASSAPRGVRSTDTQYF.